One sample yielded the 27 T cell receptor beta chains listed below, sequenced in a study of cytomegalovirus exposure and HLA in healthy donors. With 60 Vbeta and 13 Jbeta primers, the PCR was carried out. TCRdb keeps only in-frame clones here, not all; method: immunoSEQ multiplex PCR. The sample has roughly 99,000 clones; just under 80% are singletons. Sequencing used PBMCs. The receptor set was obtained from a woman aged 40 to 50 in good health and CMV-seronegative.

In DNA form, the CDR3 reads TGTGCCAGCAGCTTATCGTCAGATACGCAGTATTTT. It yields the protein CASSLSSDTQYF. The chain links TRBV7-9 to TRBJ2-3; D uncertain. CDR3 length: 12 residues. The germline V gene encodes CDR1 SEHNR and CDR2 FQNEAQ (reference sequence). Deletions cut 2 bases from V and 4 bases from J, with 4 bases between.

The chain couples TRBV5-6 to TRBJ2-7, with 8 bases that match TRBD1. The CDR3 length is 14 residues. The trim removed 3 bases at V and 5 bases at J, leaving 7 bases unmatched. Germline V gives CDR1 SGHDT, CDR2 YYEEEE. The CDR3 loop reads CASSWDRLSDEQYF. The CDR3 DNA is TGTGCCAGCAGCTGGGACAGGTTGTCGGACGAGCAGTACTTC.

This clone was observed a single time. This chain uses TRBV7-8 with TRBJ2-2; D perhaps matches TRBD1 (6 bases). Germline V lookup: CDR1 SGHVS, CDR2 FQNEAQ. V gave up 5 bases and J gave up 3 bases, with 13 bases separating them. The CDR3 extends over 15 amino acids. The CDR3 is CASSTGQKYTGELFF. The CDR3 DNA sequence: TGTGCCAGCAGCACAGGACAGAAATACACCGGGGAGCTGTTTTTT.

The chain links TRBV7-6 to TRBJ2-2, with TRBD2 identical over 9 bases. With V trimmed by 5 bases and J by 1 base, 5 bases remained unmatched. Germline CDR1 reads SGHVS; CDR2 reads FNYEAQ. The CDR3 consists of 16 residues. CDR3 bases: TGTGCCAGCAGCGTGGCTAGCGGGGAGAACACCGGGGAGCTGTTTTTT. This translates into CASSVASGENTGELFF.

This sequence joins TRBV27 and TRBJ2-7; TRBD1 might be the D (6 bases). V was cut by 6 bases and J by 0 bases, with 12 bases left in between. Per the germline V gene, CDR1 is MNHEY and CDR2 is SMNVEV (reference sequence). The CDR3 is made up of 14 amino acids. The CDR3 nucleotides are TGTGCCAGCAGGAAGACAGGAATCTCCTACGAGCAGTACTTC. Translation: CASRKTGISYEQYF.

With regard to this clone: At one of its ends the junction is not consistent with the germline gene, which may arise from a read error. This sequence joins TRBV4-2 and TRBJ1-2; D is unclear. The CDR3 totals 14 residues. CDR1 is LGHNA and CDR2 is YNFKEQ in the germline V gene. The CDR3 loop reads CASSQEVQAYGNTF. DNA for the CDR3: TGTGCCAGCAGCCAAGAGGTTCAGGCCTATGGCAACACCTTC.

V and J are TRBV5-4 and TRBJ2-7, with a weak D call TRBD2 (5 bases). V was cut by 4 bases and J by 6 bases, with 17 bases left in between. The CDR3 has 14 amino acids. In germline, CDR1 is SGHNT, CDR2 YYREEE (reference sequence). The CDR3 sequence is CASSEDPPEGEQYF. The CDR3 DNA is TGTGCCAGCAGCGAGGACCCTCCCGAGGGCGAGCAGTACTTC.

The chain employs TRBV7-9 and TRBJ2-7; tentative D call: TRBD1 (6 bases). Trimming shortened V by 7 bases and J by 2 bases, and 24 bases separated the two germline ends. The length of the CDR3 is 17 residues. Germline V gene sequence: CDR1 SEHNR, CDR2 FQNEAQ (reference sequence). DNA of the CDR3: TGTGCCAGCACCCTACTGCTAGACAGGCACACAGCCTACGAGCAGTACTTC. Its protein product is CASTLLLDRHTAYEQYF. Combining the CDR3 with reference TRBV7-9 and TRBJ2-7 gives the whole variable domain DTGVSQNPRHKITKRGQNVTFRCDPISEHNRLYWYRQTLGQGPEFLTYFQNEAQLEKSRLLSDRFSAERPKGSFSTLEIQRTEQGDSAMYLCASTLLLDRHTAYEQYFGPGTRLTVT.

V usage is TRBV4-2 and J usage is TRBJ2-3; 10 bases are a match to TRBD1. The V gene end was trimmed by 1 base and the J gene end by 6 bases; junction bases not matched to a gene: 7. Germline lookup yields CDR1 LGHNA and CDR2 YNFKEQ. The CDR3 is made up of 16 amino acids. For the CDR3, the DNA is TGTGCCAGCAGCCAAGCTCCGGGACAGGGGTACGATACGCAGTATTTT. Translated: CASSQAPGQGYDTQYF.

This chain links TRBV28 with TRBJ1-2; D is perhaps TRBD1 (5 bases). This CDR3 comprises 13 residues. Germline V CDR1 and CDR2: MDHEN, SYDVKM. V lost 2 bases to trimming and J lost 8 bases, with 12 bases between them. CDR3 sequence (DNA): TGTGCCAGCAGTTTAGGTAGGCCAGGGGGCTACACCTTC. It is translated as CASSLGRPGGYTF.

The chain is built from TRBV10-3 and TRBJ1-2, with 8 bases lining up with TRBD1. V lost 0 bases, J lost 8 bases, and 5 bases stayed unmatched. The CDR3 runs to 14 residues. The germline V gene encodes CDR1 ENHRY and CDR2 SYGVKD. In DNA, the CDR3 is TGTGCCATCAGTGAGTCGGGACAGGTGCAAGGCTACACCTTC. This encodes CAISESGQVQGYTF.

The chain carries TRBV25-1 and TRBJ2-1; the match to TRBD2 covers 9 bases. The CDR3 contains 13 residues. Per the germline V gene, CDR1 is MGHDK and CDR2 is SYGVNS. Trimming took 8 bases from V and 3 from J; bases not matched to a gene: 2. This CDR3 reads CASQRGDYNEQFF. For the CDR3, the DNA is TGTGCCAGCCAGCGGGGGGACTACAATGAGCAGTTCTTC.

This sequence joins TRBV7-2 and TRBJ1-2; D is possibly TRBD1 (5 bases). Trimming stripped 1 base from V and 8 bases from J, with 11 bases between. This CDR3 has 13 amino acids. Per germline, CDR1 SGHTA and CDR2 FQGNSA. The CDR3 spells CASSLVRGGGYTF. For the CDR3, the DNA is TGTGCCAGCAGCTTAGTTAGGGGTGGCGGCTACACCTTC.

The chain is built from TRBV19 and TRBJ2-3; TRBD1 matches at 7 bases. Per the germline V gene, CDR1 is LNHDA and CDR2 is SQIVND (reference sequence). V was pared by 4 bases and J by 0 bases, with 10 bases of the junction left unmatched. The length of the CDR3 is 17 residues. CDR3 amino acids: CASSNRDSRVSTDTQYF. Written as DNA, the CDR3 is TGTGCCAGTAGTAACCGGGACAGCCGGGTTAGCACAGATACGCAGTATTTT.

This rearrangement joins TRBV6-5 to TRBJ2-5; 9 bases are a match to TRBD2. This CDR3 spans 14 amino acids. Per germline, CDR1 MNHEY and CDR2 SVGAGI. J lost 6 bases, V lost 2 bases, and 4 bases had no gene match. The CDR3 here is CASSYRRGGQTQYF. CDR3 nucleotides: TGTGCCAGCAGTTACCGGCGGGGGGGTCAGACCCAGTACTTC.

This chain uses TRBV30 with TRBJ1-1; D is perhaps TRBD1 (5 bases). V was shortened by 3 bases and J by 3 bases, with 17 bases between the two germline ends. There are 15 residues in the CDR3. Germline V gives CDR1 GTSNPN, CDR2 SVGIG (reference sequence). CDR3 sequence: CAWSVSPTGYTEAFF. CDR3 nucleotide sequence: TGTGCCTGGAGCGTCTCCCCCACAGGTTACACTGAAGCTTTCTTT.

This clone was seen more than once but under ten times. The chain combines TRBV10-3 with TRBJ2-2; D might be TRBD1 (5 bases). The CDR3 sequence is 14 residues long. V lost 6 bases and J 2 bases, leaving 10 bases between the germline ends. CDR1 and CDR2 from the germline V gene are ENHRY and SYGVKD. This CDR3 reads CAIRRQSNTGELFF. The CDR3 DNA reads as TGTGCCATCAGGAGACAGTCAAACACCGGGGAGCTGTTTTTT.

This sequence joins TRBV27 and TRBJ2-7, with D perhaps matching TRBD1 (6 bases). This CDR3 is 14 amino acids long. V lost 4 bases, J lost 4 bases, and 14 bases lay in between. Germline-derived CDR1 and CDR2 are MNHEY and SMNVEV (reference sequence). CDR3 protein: CASSSQGSKYEQYF. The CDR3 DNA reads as TGTGCCAGCAGTTCCCAGGGGAGCAAATACGAGCAGTACTTC.

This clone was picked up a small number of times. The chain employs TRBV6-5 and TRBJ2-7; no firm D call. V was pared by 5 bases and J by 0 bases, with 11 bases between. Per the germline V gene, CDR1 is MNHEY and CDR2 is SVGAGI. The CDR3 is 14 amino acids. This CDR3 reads CASSPYRDSYEQYF. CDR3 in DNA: TGTGCCAGCAGTCCTTACAGAGACTCCTACGAGCAGTACTTC.

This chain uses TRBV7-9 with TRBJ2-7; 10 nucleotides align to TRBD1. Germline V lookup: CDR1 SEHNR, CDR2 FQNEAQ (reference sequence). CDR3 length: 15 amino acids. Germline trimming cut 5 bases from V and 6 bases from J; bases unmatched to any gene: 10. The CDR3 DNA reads TGTGCCAGCAGCCCGACAGGGGGCATGGCGTCCGAGCAGTACTTC. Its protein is CASSPTGGMASEQYF. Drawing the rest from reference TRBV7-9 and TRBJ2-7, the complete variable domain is DTGVSQNPRHKITKRGQNVTFRCDPISEHNRLYWYRQTLGQGPEFLTYFQNEAQLEKSRLLSDRFSAERPKGSFSTLEIQRTEQGDSAMYLCASSPTGGMASEQYFGPGTRLTVT.

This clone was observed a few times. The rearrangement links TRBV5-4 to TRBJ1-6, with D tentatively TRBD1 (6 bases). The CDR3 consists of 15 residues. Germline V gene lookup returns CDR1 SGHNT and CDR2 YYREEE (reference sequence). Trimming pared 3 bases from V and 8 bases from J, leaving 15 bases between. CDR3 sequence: CASSSKGDTYSPLHF. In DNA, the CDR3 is TGTGCCAGCAGCTCGAAGGGGGACACCTATTCACCCCTCCACTTT.

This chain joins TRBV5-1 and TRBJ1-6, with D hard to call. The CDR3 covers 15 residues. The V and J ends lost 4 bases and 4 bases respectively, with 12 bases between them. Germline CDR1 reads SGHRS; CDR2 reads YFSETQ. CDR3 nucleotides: TGCGCCAGCAGCCTTCCCCACGGTTATAATTCACCCCTCCACTTT. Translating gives CASSLPHGYNSPLHF.

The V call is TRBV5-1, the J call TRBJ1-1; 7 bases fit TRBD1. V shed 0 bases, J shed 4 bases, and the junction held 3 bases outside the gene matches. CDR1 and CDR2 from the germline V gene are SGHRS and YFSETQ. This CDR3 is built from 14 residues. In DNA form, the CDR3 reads TGCGCCAGCAGCTTGGACAGACAGGGCACTGAAGCTTTCTTT. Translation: CASSLDRQGTEAFF.

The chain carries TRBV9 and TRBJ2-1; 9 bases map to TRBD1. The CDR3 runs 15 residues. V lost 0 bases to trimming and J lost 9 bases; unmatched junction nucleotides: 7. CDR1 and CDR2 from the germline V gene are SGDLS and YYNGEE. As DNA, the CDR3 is TGTGCCAGCAGCGTAGGAGGGACAGGGTTATTTGAGCAGTTCTTC. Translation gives CASSVGGTGLFEQFF.

CDR3 DNA sequence: TGTGCCAGCAGCTTGGCCCTTCGGGATGGCTACACCTTC. The encoded protein is CASSLALRDGYTF. V and J are TRBV5-6 and TRBJ1-2; D ambiguous. Germline lookup yields CDR1 SGHDT and CDR2 YYEEEE. Deletions cut 0 bases from V and 6 bases from J, with 9 bases between. There are 13 residues in the CDR3.

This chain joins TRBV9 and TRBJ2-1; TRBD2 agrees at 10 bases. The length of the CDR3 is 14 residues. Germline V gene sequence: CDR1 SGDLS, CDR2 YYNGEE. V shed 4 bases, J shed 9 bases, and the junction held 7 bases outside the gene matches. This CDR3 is CASSLSGGAVEQFF. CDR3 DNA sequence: TGTGCCAGCAGCCTAAGCGGGGGGGCGGTTGAGCAGTTCTTC.

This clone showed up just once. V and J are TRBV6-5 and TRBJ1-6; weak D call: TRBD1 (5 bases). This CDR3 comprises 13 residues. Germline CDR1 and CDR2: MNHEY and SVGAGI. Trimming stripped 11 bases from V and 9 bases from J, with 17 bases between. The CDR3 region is CASRVGEGSPLHF. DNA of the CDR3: TGTGCCTCAAGGGTAGGGGAAGGTTCACCCCTCCACTTT.